This passage covers 3 T cell receptor beta chains from one sample sequenced in a study of cytomegalovirus exposure and HLA in healthy donors. PCR amplification relied on 60 Vbeta primers (plus 13 Jbeta primers). Sequencing used immunoSEQ multiplex PCR; TCRdb keeps in-frame clones, though not all of them. This sample has approximately 180,000 clones, with approximately 78% found just once. Sequencing was performed on PBMCs. The receptors were sampled from a woman aged 45-65 years in good health and CMV-seropositive.

This clone was seen only a few times. CDR3 coding DNA: TGCGCCAGCAGCTTAAGGACTAGCGGGGGACCAGATACGCAGTATTTT. This codes for CASSLRTSGGPDTQYF. The genes are TRBV5-1 and TRBJ2-3; 13 nucleotides align to TRBD2. Germline V gives CDR1 SGHRS, CDR2 YFSETQ. The CDR3 runs to 16 residues. The V and J ends lost 2 bases and 4 bases, in that order; junction bases with no gene match: 4.

In the case of this clone: One end of the junction varies from germline; a read error may be responsible. The chain combines TRBV11-2 with TRBJ1-1; D gene unclear. The V gene's germline CDR1 is SGHAT and CDR2 FQNNGV. CDR3 length: 13 residues. In DNA form, the CDR3 reads TGTGCCAGCAGCCCAAGCCGAATCACTGAGGCTTTCTTT. Its translation is CASSPSRITEAFF.

The V call is TRBV5-1, the J call TRBJ2-7, with 8 bases matching TRBD1. Germline CDR1 and CDR2: SGHRS and YFSETQ. The trim removed 1 base at V and 4 bases at J, leaving 10 bases unmatched. This CDR3 spans 16 amino acids. The CDR3 DNA reads as TGCGCCAGCAGCTTGTACGGGACAGGACTCGGGTACGAGCAGTACTTC. This translates into CASSLYGTGLGYEQYF. Drawing the rest from reference TRBV5-1 and TRBJ2-7, the complete variable domain is KAGVTQTPRYLIKTRGQQVTLSCSPISGHRSVSWYQQTPGQGLQFLFEYFSETQRNKGNFPGRFSGRQFSNSRSEMNVSTLELGDSALYLCASSLYGTGLGYEQYFGPGTRLTVT.